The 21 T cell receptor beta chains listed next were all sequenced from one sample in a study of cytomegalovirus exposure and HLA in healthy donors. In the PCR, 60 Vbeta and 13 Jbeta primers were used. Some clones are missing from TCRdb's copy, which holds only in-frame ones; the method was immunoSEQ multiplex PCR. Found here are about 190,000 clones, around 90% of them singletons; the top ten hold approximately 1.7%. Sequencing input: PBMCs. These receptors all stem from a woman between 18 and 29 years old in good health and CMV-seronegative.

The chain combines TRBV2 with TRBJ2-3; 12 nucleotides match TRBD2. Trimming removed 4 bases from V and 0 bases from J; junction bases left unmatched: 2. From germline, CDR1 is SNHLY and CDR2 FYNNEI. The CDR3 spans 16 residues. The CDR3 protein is CASSVTSGRSTDTQYF. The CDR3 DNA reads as TGTGCCAGCAGTGTGACTAGCGGGAGAAGCACAGATACGCAGTATTTT.

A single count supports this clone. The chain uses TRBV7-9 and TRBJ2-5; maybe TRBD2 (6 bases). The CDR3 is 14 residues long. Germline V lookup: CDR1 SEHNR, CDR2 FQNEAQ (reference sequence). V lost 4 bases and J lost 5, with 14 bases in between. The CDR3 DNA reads TGTGCCAGCAGCTCGGGACTTGGGCGGGAGACCCAGTACTTC. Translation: CASSSGLGRETQYF.

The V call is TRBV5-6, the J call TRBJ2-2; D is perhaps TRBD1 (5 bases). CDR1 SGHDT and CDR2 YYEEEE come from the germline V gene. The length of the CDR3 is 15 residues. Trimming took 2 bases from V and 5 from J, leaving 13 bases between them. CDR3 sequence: CASSLVSGFTGELFF. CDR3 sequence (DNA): TGTGCCAGCAGCTTAGTTTCAGGGTTTACCGGGGAGCTGTTTTTT.

The DNA of the CDR3 is TGTGCCAGCCATGGATCGTCCGGAGACCTACGCGAGCAGTACTTC. It specifies CASHGSSGDLREQYF. The chain joins TRBV5-5 to TRBJ2-7; D remains ambiguous. V dropped 7 bases and J dropped 6 bases, with 23 bases sitting between them. Germline V CDR1 and CDR2: SGHKS, YYEKEE (reference sequence). This CDR3 contains 15 residues.

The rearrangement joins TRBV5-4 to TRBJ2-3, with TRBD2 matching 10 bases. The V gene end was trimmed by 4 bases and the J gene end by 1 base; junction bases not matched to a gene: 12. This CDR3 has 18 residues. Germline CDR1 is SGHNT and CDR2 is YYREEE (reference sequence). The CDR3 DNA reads TGTGCCAGCAGCCCCCCGAGGGCTAGCGGGGGCCGCACAGATACGCAGTATTTT. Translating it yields CASSPPRASGGRTDTQYF.

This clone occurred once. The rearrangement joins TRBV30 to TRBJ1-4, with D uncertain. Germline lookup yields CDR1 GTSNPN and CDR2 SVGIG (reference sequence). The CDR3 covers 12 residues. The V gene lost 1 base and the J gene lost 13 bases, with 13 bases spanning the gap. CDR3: CAWSASLSTLFF. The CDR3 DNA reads TGTGCCTGGAGTGCTTCCCTTAGTACACTGTTTTTT.

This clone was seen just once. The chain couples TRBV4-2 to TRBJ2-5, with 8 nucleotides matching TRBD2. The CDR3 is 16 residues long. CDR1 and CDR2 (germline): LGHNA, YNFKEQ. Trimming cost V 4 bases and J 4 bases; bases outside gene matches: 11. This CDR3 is CASSPTLGGATETQYF. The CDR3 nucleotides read TGTGCCAGCAGCCCCACACTCGGGGGGGCCACAGAGACCCAGTACTTC.

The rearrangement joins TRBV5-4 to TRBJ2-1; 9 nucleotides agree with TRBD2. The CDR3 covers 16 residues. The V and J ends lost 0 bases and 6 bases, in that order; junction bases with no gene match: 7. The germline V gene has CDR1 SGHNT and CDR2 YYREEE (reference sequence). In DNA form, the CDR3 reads TGTGCCAGCAGCTTGGGAGCTAGCGGGGTGGCCAATGAGCAGTTCTTC. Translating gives CASSLGASGVANEQFF.

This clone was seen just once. The CDR3 nucleotides read TGTGCCAGCCCAACCGGGGGGCAGGACACTGAAGCTTTCTTT. Its protein product is CASPTGGQDTEAFF. J is TRBJ1-1 and V is TRBV2; possibly TRBD1 for D (6 bases). Germline lookup yields CDR1 SNHLY and CDR2 FYNNEI. The length of the CDR3 is 14 residues. V was pared by 8 bases and J by 3 bases, with 16 bases between.

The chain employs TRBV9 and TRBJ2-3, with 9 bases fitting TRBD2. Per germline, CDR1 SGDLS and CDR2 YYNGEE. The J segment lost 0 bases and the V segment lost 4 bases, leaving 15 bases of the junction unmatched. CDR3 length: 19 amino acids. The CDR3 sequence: CASSTPWAGGPSSTDTQYF. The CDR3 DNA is TGTGCCAGCAGCACCCCGTGGGCGGGAGGGCCTTCTAGCACAGATACGCAGTATTTT. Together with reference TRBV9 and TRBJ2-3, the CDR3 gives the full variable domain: DSGVTQTPKHLITATGQRVTLRCSPRSGDLSVYWYQQSLDQGLQFLIQYYNGEERAKGNILERFSAQQFPDLHSELNLSSLELGDSALYFCASSTPWAGGPSSTDTQYFGPGTRLTVL.

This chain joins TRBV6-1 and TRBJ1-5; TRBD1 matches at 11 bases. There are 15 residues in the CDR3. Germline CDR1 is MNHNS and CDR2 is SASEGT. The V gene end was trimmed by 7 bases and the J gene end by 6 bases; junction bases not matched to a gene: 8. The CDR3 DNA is TGTGCCAGCACAACCGGACAGGGGGCATCTCAGCCCCAGCATTTT. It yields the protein CASTTGQGASQPQHF.

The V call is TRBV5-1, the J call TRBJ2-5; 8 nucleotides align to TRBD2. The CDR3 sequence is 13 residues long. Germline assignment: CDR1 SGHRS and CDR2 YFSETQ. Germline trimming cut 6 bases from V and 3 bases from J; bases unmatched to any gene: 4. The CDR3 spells CASKRGREETQYF. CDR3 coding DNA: TGCGCCAGCAAGCGGGGGCGCGAAGAGACCCAGTACTTC.

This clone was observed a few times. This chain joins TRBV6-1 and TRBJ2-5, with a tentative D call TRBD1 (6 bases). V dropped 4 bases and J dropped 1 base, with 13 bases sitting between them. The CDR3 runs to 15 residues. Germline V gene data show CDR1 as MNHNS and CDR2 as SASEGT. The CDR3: CASSVWTAAQETQYF. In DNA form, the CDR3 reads TGTGCCAGCAGTGTGTGGACAGCCGCCCAAGAGACCCAGTACTTC.

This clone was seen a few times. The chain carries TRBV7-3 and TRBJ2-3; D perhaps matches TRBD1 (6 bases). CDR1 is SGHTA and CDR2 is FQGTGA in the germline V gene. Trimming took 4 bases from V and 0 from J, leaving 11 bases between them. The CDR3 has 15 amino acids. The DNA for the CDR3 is TGTGCCAGCAGCTGGGGACACAAGAGCACAGATACGCAGTATTTT. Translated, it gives CASSWGHKSTDTQYF.

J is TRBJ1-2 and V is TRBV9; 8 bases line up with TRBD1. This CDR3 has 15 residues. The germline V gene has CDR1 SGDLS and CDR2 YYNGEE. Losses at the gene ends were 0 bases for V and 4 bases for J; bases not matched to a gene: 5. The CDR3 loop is CASSVETGAIYGYTF. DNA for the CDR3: TGTGCCAGCAGCGTAGAGACAGGGGCCATCTATGGCTACACCTTC.

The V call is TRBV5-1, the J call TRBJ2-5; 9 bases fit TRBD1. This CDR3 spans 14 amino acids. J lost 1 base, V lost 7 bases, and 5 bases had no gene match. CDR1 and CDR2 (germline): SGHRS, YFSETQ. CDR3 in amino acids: CASDLTGGQETQYF. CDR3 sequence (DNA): TGCGCCAGCGACCTGACAGGGGGCCAAGAGACCCAGTACTTC.

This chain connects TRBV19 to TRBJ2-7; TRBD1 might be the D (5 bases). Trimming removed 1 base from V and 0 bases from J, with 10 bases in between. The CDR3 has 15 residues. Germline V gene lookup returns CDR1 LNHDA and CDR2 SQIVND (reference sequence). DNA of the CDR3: TGTGCCAGTAGTATAGTTTGGGGCAGCTCCTACGAGCAGTACTTC. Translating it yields CASSIVWGSSYEQYF.

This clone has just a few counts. The CDR3 loop reads CASSLGDTSSYEQYF. The CDR3 region has the DNA TGTGCCAGCAGCTTGGGGGACACGAGCTCCTACGAGCAGTACTTC. This rearrangement joins TRBV5-5 to TRBJ2-7, with D possibly matching TRBD1 (6 bases). The CDR3 extends over 15 amino acids. V was cut by 0 bases and J by 0 bases, with 10 bases left in between. CDR1 is SGHKS, CDR2 YYEKEE, per germline (reference sequence).

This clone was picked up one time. The CDR3 bases are TGTGCCAGCAGCAAAGAAAAATCAGGCCCGCCGGCTTTCTTT. Amino acids: CASSKEKSGPPAFF. The chain is built from TRBV21-1 and TRBJ1-1; TRBD1 reflects the table's D call only, with no check against the DNA. TRBV21-1 is a known pseudogene. This CDR3 spans 14 amino acids.

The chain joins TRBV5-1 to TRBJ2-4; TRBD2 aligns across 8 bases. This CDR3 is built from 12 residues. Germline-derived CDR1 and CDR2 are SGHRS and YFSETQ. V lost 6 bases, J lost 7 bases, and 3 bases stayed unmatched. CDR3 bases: TGCGCCAGCACCCGGGAGGGGAACATTCAGTACTTC. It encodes CASTREGNIQYF.

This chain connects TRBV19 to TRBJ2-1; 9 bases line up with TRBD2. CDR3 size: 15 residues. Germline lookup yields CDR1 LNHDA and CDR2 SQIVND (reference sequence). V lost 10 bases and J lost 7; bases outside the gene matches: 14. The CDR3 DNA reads TGTGCCACCCGGGTAGCGGGGGCTCCTCGTAATGAGCAGTTCTTC. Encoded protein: CATRVAGAPRNEQFF.